This TCR beta chain was captured in a study of blood T cell repertoires in COVID-19. The wider study: Samples taken during acute and convalescent COVID-19 were collected in the United States, Italy and Spain. T cells, B-cell-depleted T cells, or PBMCs provided the cDNA or gDNA that served as material.

As processed by the authors: Quantification of nucleated cells was approximated via reference gene primer amplification. Repertoires were generated with immunoSEQ multiplex PCR, while TCRdb's copy carries only in-frame clones and drops some. V and J calls plus clone size are reproduced from that table; the DNA served to infer D and trimming. Of 300,000 to 400,000 clones listed, roughly 90% are singletons. J gave up 2 bases and V 5 bases, and 9 bases lay outside the gene matches. CDR1 is MDHEN, CDR2 SYDVKM, per germline. The CDR3 contains 15 residues. The chain employs TRBV28 and TRBJ2-7, with 7 bases matching TRBD1. Sequenced: peripheral blood. This receptor was taken from a woman between 45 and 60 years old with active or convalescent COVID-19. The CDR3, as DNA: TGTGCCAGCAGTCCACCGAGGACAGGTACCTACGAGCAGTACTTC. Amino acid sequence: CASSPPRTGTYEQYF.